What follows are 28 T cell receptor beta chains derived from one specimen sequenced in a study of blood T cells in healthy people across ages. The use of a sample-barcoded 5' primer and a J-beta primer mix characterized a second PCR of roughly 6 to 12 cycles. TCRdb called the 5' RACE reads again in MiXCR, with one record for every CDR3 protein. The sample has hundreds of thousands of distinct CDR3 sequences, approximately 59% seen once. The material sequenced was blood. The receptors come from a young man in good health.

This chain uses TRBV4-2 with TRBJ2-1, with D uncertain. Per germline, CDR1 LGHNA and CDR2 YNFKEQ. The V and J ends lost 2 bases and 1 base respectively, with 12 bases between them. The CDR3 sequence is 16 residues long. The CDR3 coding sequence is TGTGCCAGCAGCCAATTTCTGGGTCGTTCCTACAATGAGCAGTTCTTC. Translated: CASSQFLGRSYNEQFF.

The chain employs TRBV10-3 and TRBJ1-1, with no clear D. CDR1 ENHRY and CDR2 SYGVKD come from the germline V gene. The CDR3 extends over 13 amino acids. V lost 8 bases and J lost 1, with 11 bases in between. The CDR3 here is CAIGGVQNTEAFF. The CDR3 DNA reads as TGTGCCATCGGTGGGGTGCAGAACACTGAAGCTTTCTTT.

This chain connects TRBV27 to TRBJ2-7; TRBD1 might be the D (7 bases). Per the germline V gene, CDR1 is MNHEY and CDR2 is SMNVEV (reference sequence). The CDR3 covers 12 residues. V lost 6 bases and J lost 6, with 12 bases in between. The CDR3 DNA follows: TGTGCCAGCAGGGCAGGGGGGACCGAGCAGTACTTC. It encodes CASRAGGTEQYF.

The chain employs TRBV7-2 and TRBJ2-5; D may be TRBD2 (5 bases). Trimming left V 1 base short and J 1 base short, with 7 bases between. Per germline, CDR1 SGHTA and CDR2 FQGNSA. The CDR3 is 14 residues long. The DNA of the CDR3 is TGTGCCAGCAGCTTAGTAGCGCGCCAAGAGACCCAGTACTTC. It encodes CASSLVARQETQYF.

The chain employs TRBV9 and TRBJ1-1, with a tentative D call TRBD1 (5 bases). The V gene lost 3 bases and the J gene lost 2 bases, with 14 bases spanning the gap. The germline CDR1 and CDR2 sequences are SGDLS and YYNGEE. This CDR3 region has 15 residues. The CDR3 region is CASSDRDGYNTEAFF. The DNA for the CDR3 is TGTGCCAGCAGCGACCGGGACGGATATAACACTGAAGCTTTCTTT.

This chain connects TRBV5-1 to TRBJ2-1; 8 bases agree with TRBD2. The CDR3 loop spans 16 amino acids. Trimming took 0 bases from V and 4 from J; bases not matched to a gene: 6. Germline CDR1 reads SGHRS; CDR2 reads YFSETQ. The CDR3 region is CASSLVGRGVYNEQFF. The CDR3 bases are TGCGCCAGCAGCTTGGTAGGGCGGGGGGTTTACAATGAGCAGTTCTTC.

The CDR3 region has the DNA TGTGCCAGCAGCTCCGTGACAGGGCAGGGCCAGCCCCAGCATTTT. Its translation: CASSSVTGQGQPQHF. The chain is built from TRBV7-2 and TRBJ1-5; TRBD1 agrees at 7 bases. The CDR3 has 15 residues. V shed 4 bases and J 7 bases; nucleotides not matched to a gene: 10. Germline CDR1 is SGHTA and CDR2 is FQGNSA.

This clonotype was observed a handful of times. The chain employs TRBV7-2 and TRBJ2-5, with a tentative D call TRBD1 (6 bases). V was trimmed by 6 bases and J by 6 bases, leaving 14 bases between them. Looked up from germline, CDR1 is SGHTA and CDR2 is FQGNSA. This CDR3 is built from 13 residues. CDR3 region: CASRRTGPKTQYF. The CDR3 bases are TGTGCCAGCAGACGAACAGGGCCAAAGACCCAGTACTTC.

This chain connects TRBV20-1 to TRBJ1-2; D gene uncertain. This CDR3 comprises 12 residues. The V and J ends lost 0 bases and 9 bases respectively, with 11 bases between them. Germline V gene lookup returns CDR1 DFQATT and CDR2 SNEGSKA (reference sequence). This CDR3 reads CSAREGLRSYTF. The CDR3 coding sequence is TGCAGTGCTAGAGAGGGATTGCGGAGCTACACCTTC.

This clonotype was picked up a small number of times. The J gene is TRBJ2-5, the V gene TRBV20-1, with a possible D match to TRBD2 (6 bases). With 0 bases removed from V and 2 bases from J, the gap between germline ends came to 13 bases. The CDR3 is 15 residues long. Per the germline V gene, CDR1 is DFQATT and CDR2 is SNEGSKA (reference sequence). CDR3 amino acids: CSARDTGLAQETQYF. Here the CDR3 DNA reads TGCAGTGCTAGAGATACGGGACTTGCTCAAGAGACCCAGTACTTC.

The rearrangement links TRBV9 to TRBJ2-7, with TRBD1 matching over 8 bases. V trimming: 0 bases; J trimming: 3 bases; junction bases outside the gene matches: 5. The CDR3 is 15 residues long. In germline, CDR1 is SGDLS, CDR2 YYNGEE. DNA for the CDR3: TGTGCCAGCAGCGTAGGGGACAGGACCTACTACGAGCAGTACTTC. Translating gives CASSVGDRTYYEQYF. The whole variable domain, remainder taken from reference TRBV9 and TRBJ2-7, is DSGVTQTPKHLITATGQRVTLRCSPRSGDLSVYWYQQSLDQGLQFLIQYYNGEERAKGNILERFSAQQFPDLHSELNLSSLELGDSALYFCASSVGDRTYYEQYFGPGTRLTVT.

The chain has TRBV4-3 and TRBJ2-7; D is perhaps TRBD1 (5 bases). Per germline, CDR1 LGHNA and CDR2 YSLEER. This CDR3 spans 13 amino acids. V was pared by 3 bases and J by 7 bases, with 13 bases between. CDR3: CASSHRDSREQYF. The DNA of the CDR3 is TGCGCCAGCAGCCACAGGGATTCGCGAGAGCAGTACTTC.

This clonotype has only one observation. V and J are TRBV7-9 and TRBJ2-5, with 11 bases that match TRBD2. CDR1 SEHNR and CDR2 FQNEAQ come from the germline V gene (reference sequence). This CDR3 is built from 14 residues. The V and J ends lost 5 bases and 3 bases, in that order; junction bases with no gene match: 2. The CDR3 region has the DNA TGTGCCAGCAGCCGTAGCGGGGGGGAAGAGACCCAGTACTTC. Translating gives CASSRSGGEETQYF.

The chain joins TRBV4-2 to TRBJ2-3; the D is unclear. The CDR3 runs to 15 residues. The germline V gene encodes CDR1 LGHNA and CDR2 YNFKEQ. The V gene lost 1 base and the J gene lost 4 bases, with 12 bases spanning the gap. CDR3 sequence (DNA): TGTGCCAGCAGCCAAGGCGATGCTACGGCAGATACGCAGTATTTT. Protein sequence: CASSQGDATADTQYF.

Points on this clonotype: A much larger clone sits a single nucleotide away, making a read error possible. V usage is TRBV28 and J usage is TRBJ2-7; D call uncertain. This CDR3 is built from 11 residues. Trimming took off 6 bases at V and 5 bases at J, with 8 bases between the two ends. In germline, CDR1 is MDHEN, CDR2 SYDVKM. The CDR3 DNA reads TGTGCCAGCAGCCACGGAGACGAGCAGTACTTC. This translates into CASSHGDEQYF.

This clonotype has a handful of counts. The V call is TRBV4-3, the J call TRBJ1-1; unclear D gene. This CDR3 region has 13 residues. V was shortened by 1 base and J by 5 bases, with 8 bases between the two germline ends. Germline V gene sequence: CDR1 LGHNA, CDR2 YSLEER. The chain's CDR3 is CASSQGIRTEAFF. The CDR3 DNA is TGCGCCAGCAGCCAAGGAATTCGGACTGAAGCTTTCTTT.

This sequence joins TRBV25-1 and TRBJ2-5; the D gene is possibly TRBD2 (5 bases). The better agreement between TRBJ2-7 and the DNA end casts doubt on the J call. CDR3 length: 15 residues. From germline, CDR1 is MGHDK and CDR2 SYGVNS. The CDR3 bases are TGTGCCAGCAGTGATAAATTTGAGGGAGTGGGCGAGCAGTACTTC. Its translation is CASSDKFEGVGEQYF.

V and J are TRBV6-5 and TRBJ2-5; no definite D call. The length of the CDR3 is 15 residues. In germline, CDR1 is MNHEY, CDR2 SVGAGI. V was clipped by 2 bases and J by 5 bases, with 15 bases between them. This CDR3 reads CASSYTRLIRETQYF. For the CDR3, the DNA is TGTGCCAGCAGTTACACTCGCTTAATCAGGGAGACCCAGTACTTC.

V gene TRBV4-3 combines with J gene TRBJ1-4, with D unresolved. In germline, CDR1 is LGHNA, CDR2 YSLEER. The CDR3 is 15 residues long. V lost 4 bases and J lost 5, with 14 bases in between. CDR3 sequence: CASSRSEARNEKLFF. The CDR3, as DNA: TGCGCCAGCAGCCGGTCGGAGGCCCGAAATGAAAAACTGTTTTTT.

The J gene is TRBJ2-2, the V gene TRBV9, with 7 positions matching TRBD1. The CDR3 runs 16 residues. The germline V gene encodes CDR1 SGDLS and CDR2 YYNGEE. V dropped 1 base and J dropped 2; count of bases not matched to a gene: 5. The CDR3 nucleotides read TGTGCCAGCAGCGTACGACAGGGTCCAAACACCGGGGAGCTGTTTTTT. The encoded protein is CASSVRQGPNTGELFF. The variable domain in full, completed from reference TRBV9 and TRBJ2-2, reads DSGVTQTPKHLITATGQRVTLRCSPRSGDLSVYWYQQSLDQGLQFLIQYYNGEERAKGNILERFSAQQFPDLHSELNLSSLELGDSALYFCASSVRQGPNTGELFFGEGSRLTVL.

The chain has TRBV21-1 and TRBJ1-1; the table's D gene call, TRBD1, was not cross checked with the DNA. TRBV21-1 has pseudogene status. The CDR3 has 15 residues. The CDR3 loop is CASTLQGEMNTEAFF. DNA for the CDR3: TGTGCCAGCACCTTACAGGGGGAAATGAACACTGAAGCTTTCTTT.

The gene calls are TRBV11-2 and TRBJ2-3; the match to TRBD2 covers 10 bases. V shed 5 bases and J 3 bases; nucleotides not matched to a gene: 5. CDR3 length: 15 residues. Germline V gene sequence: CDR1 SGHAT, CDR2 FQNNGV. The DNA of the CDR3 is TGTGCCAGCAGCGCGGGACTAGCGAGTACAGATACGCAGTATTTT. This sequence encodes CASSAGLASTDTQYF. Looking up the rest from reference TRBV11-2 and TRBJ2-3 gives the full variable domain: EAGVAQSPRYKIIEKRQSVAFWCNPISGHATLYWYQQILGQGPKLLIQFQNNGVVDDSQLPKDRFSAERLKGVDSTLKIQPAKLEDSAVYLCASSAGLASTDTQYFGPGTRLTVL.

The chain carries TRBV11-2 and TRBJ2-2; D call uncertain. The CDR3 has 14 residues. Deletions cut 5 bases from V and 4 bases from J, with 11 bases between. Germline CDR1 SGHAT, CDR2 FQNNGV. The CDR3 DNA reads TGTGCCAGCAGCCCAATTATGGGCACCGGGGAGCTGTTTTTT. As protein: CASSPIMGTGELFF.

The rearrangement joins TRBV20-1 to TRBJ2-1; D not resolved. The CDR3 has 15 amino acids. Germline V gives CDR1 DFQATT, CDR2 SNEGSKA (reference sequence). Trimming shortened V by 6 bases and J by 0 bases, and 15 bases separated the two germline ends. CDR3 protein: CSAQDGGSSYNEQFF. The CDR3 DNA follows: TGCAGTGCCCAGGACGGCGGAAGCTCCTACAATGAGCAGTTCTTC.

The V and J genes are TRBV29-1 and TRBJ2-7; maybe TRBD1 (5 bases). In germline, CDR1 is SQVTM, CDR2 ANQGSEA. This CDR3 has 12 residues. Trimming left V 6 bases short and J 1 base short, with 10 bases between. This chain's CDR3 is CSVQGFSYEQYF. The CDR3 bases are TGCAGCGTGCAGGGTTTTTCCTACGAGCAGTACTTC.

This chain connects TRBV12-3 or TRBV12-4 to TRBJ1-6; D remains unclear. V was trimmed by 5 bases and J by 11 bases, leaving 13 bases between them. This CDR3 has 13 amino acids. This CDR3 is CASSPQVRAPLHF. The CDR3, as DNA: TGTGCCAGCAGTCCACAAGTTCGGGCACCCCTCCACTTT.

The rearrangement links TRBV28 to TRBJ2-1; 16 nucleotides agree with TRBD2. Germline-derived CDR1 and CDR2 are MDHEN and SYDVKM. The CDR3 spans 16 residues. J gave up 9 bases and V 6 bases, and 8 bases lay outside the gene matches. The CDR3 loop reads CASRPGLAGGPGEQFF. The CDR3 DNA reads as TGTGCCAGCAGACCGGGACTAGCGGGGGGGCCGGGTGAGCAGTTCTTC.

The rearrangement uses TRBV18 and TRBJ1-6; the D is unclear. This CDR3 spans 17 amino acids. Trimming cost V 5 bases and J 0 bases, with 14 bases left between them. The germline gives CDR1 KGHSH, CDR2 LQKENI. The CDR3 bases are TGTGCCAGCTCATCATACCACGGCAGCTCCTATAATTCACCCCTCCACTTT. This encodes CASSSYHGSSYNSPLHF.